These 14 T cell receptor beta chains originate from one sample sequenced in a study of cytomegalovirus exposure and HLA in healthy donors. It was with 60 Vbeta and 13 Jbeta primers that the PCR ran. The method was immunoSEQ multiplex PCR; TCRdb's version includes in-frame clones alone and lacks a portion of them. The repertoire holds approximately 81,000 clones, with about 88% as singletons. Sequenced input: PBMCs. The receptor set was obtained from a woman aged 45-59 years in good health and CMV-seronegative.

The genes are TRBV11-3 and TRBJ2-1; 8 positions match TRBD2. The V gene end was trimmed by 5 bases and the J gene end by 0 bases; junction bases not matched to a gene: 6. Germline-derived CDR1 and CDR2 are SGHNT and YENEEA. The CDR3 is 16 residues long. CDR3 sequence reads: CASSLRTSSSYNEQFF. CDR3 coding DNA: TGTGCCAGCAGCCTCCGGACTAGCTCCTCCTACAATGAGCAGTTCTTC.

The rearrangement links TRBV9 to TRBJ1-1; D unresolved. Germline loops: CDR1 SGDLS, CDR2 YYNGEE. The CDR3 spans 14 residues. Trimming left V 0 bases short and J 1 base short, with 7 bases between. The CDR3 nucleotides read TGTGCCAGCAGCGTAGGAGTACCGAACACTGAAGCTTTCTTT. Its protein is CASSVGVPNTEAFF.

The chain uses TRBV5-1 and TRBJ1-4; D gene unclear. V lost 0 bases and J 5 bases, leaving 8 bases between the germline ends. Germline CDR1 and CDR2: SGHRS and YFSETQ. The CDR3 extends over 14 amino acids. The DNA for the CDR3 is TGCGCCAGCAGCTTGGCGTCCTACAATGAAAAACTGTTTTTT. Protein sequence: CASSLASYNEKLFF.

The sample holds a few counts of this clone. V and J are TRBV29-1 and TRBJ2-3; 12 bases match TRBD2. In germline, CDR1 is SQVTM, CDR2 ANQGSEA. Losses at the gene ends were 7 bases for V and 4 bases for J; bases not matched to a gene: 9. The CDR3 is made up of 15 amino acids. CDR3 residues: CSAGTGLAGSDTQYF. For the CDR3, the DNA is TGCAGCGCCGGAACCGGACTAGCGGGATCAGATACGCAGTATTTT.

CDR3 in amino acids: CASTGFEETQYF. The CDR3 DNA reads as TGTGCCAGCACGGGATTTGAAGAGACCCAGTACTTC. This chain joins TRBV7-9 and TRBJ2-5; the D gene is possibly TRBD2 (5 bases). The CDR3 runs to 12 residues. V was pared by 7 bases and J by 3 bases, with 9 bases between. Germline CDR1 SEHNR, CDR2 FQNEAQ (reference sequence).

The chain carries TRBV6-4 and TRBJ1-2; TRBD1 matches 9 bases. The germline V gene has CDR1 MRHNA and CDR2 SNTAGT. There are 13 residues in the CDR3. Losses at the gene ends were 6 bases for V and 8 bases for J; bases not matched to a gene: 7. CDR3 sequence: CASSLTGGRGYTF. The CDR3 region has the DNA TGTGCCAGCAGCCTGACAGGGGGTAGAGGCTACACCTTC.

The chain joins TRBV5-1 to TRBJ1-5; D call uncertain. Germline CDR1 reads SGHRS; CDR2 reads YFSETQ. V lost 0 bases and J lost 3, with 10 bases in between. The CDR3 spans 15 residues. The CDR3 DNA is TGCGCCAGCAGCTTGGACGGGTTCAACAATCAGCCCCAGCATTTT. It yields the protein CASSLDGFNNQPQHF.

CDR3 DNA: TGTGCCAGTAGTATCAGGGGCCTCCAAGAGACCCAGTACTTC. This translates into CASSIRGLQETQYF. This chain joins TRBV19 and TRBJ2-5, with a tentative D call TRBD1 (6 bases). V lost 3 bases and J lost 1, with 9 bases in between. CDR3 length: 14 amino acids. Germline CDR1 is LNHDA and CDR2 is SQIVND (reference sequence).

This chain links TRBV6-1 with TRBJ1-2; D is unclear. The CDR3 is made up of 12 amino acids. The ends were cut back, 3 bases at V and 7 bases at J, with 9 bases in the middle. The V gene's germline CDR1 is MNHNS and CDR2 SASEGT. This chain's CDR3 is CASSEIRGGYTF. In DNA, the CDR3 is TGTGCCAGCAGTGAGATTAGAGGTGGCTACACCTTC.

This chain's CDR3 is CASSLSPPGSGIYNEQFF. The CDR3 coding sequence is TGTGCCAGCAGCTTAAGCCCCCCCGGTAGCGGGATATACAATGAGCAGTTCTTC. This chain joins TRBV7-3 and TRBJ2-1; TRBD2 matches at 8 bases. Germline CDR1 is SGHTA and CDR2 is FQGTGA. V lost 1 base to trimming and J lost 4 bases; unmatched junction nucleotides: 12. This CDR3 comprises 18 residues.

This sequence joins TRBV2 and TRBJ1-2; D is ambiguous. Germline loops: CDR1 SNHLY, CDR2 FYNNEI. The CDR3 runs 14 residues. Trimming pared 3 bases from V and 1 base from J, leaving 9 bases between. This CDR3 is CASSEETGNYGYTF. The CDR3 bases are TGTGCCAGCAGTGAGGAGACCGGTAACTATGGCTACACCTTC.

This clone was seen only a few times. The rearrangement joins TRBV2 to TRBJ2-3; 7 bases align to TRBD1. The V gene end was trimmed by 8 bases and the J gene end by 4 bases; junction bases not matched to a gene: 6. The CDR3 has 13 residues. Per germline, CDR1 SNHLY and CDR2 FYNNEI. For the CDR3, the DNA is TGTGCCAGCCAAACAGGGGAGTCAGATACGCAGTATTTT. This sequence encodes CASQTGESDTQYF.

This clone was seen a handful of times. This chain uses TRBV15 with TRBJ1-1, with D possibly matching TRBD1 (6 bases). V lost 1 base and J 0 bases, leaving 9 bases between the germline ends. The CDR3 has 15 amino acids. Per the germline V gene, CDR1 is LNHNV and CDR2 is YYDKDF (reference sequence). CDR3 DNA: TGTGCCACCAGCAGAGCACAGGGAATGAACACTGAAGCTTTCTTT. Translating gives CATSRAQGMNTEAFF.

This rearrangement joins TRBV14 to TRBJ2-1; D possibly corresponds to TRBD2 (5 bases). The CDR3 consists of 15 residues. CDR1 SGHDN and CDR2 FVKESK come from the germline V gene. V shed 1 base and J shed 8 bases, with 15 bases lying between them. The CDR3 protein is CASSQVTNKVYEQFF. The CDR3 nucleotides are TGTGCCAGCAGCCAAGTGACTAACAAGGTCTATGAGCAGTTCTTC.